This TCR beta chain was sequenced during a study of type 1 regulatory T cells. As for the study in general: T-allo10 is an in vitro-generated, Tr1-enriched CD4 T cell product specific for alloantigen.

TCRdb processed the reads anew with MiXCR; each CDR3 protein has one entry. The profile shows more than 60,000 distinct CDR3 sequences, around 49% of them singletons. As regards this clonotype: Its antigen is still unknown.

The sequenced sample consisted of cultured non-Tr1 T cells, either the whole culture or a sorted T cell fraction (not recorded which). This receptor was obtained from a human donor in good health.

The CDR3 nucleotides are TGTGCCATCAGGGATCGGACAGGAGGACGGGAAAAACTGTTTTTT. This translates into CAIRDRTGGREKLFF. This chain links TRBV10-3 with TRBJ1-4; 7 positions match TRBD1. V gave up 6 bases and J gave up 8 bases; unmatched junction bases: 12. The CDR3 has 15 residues. The germline gives CDR1 ENHRY, CDR2 SYGVKD.